This TCR beta chain was documented in a study of blood T cell repertoires in COVID-19. Study at large: Nucleic acid was either cDNA or gDNA, and it came from T cells, B-cell-depleted T cells, or PBMCs.

This clone was recorded only once. Participants were aged about 18 to 100 years from roughly 25 US areas. Categorization into cohorts depended on clinical history that participants reported. The CDR3 loop spans 11 amino acids. Authors' data handling: Amplification of reference gene primers was used by the study to estimate nucleated cell counts. Only in-frame clones appear in the TCRdb table, and some are missing; sequencing was by immunoSEQ multiplex PCR. V, J and clone size reflect that table, while D and trimming were determined from the DNA. The sample has over 200,000 clones; about 91% are singletons.

The sample taken for sequencing was PBMCs or T cells enriched from blood (not recorded which). This clonotype originated in a woman in her 40s with acute COVID-19. J is TRBJ1-5 and V is TRBV21-1; TRBD1, the table's D call, lacks a check against the DNA. TRBV21-1 is shown as a pseudogene. The chain's CDR3 is CASSRHQPQHF. The CDR3 region has the DNA TGTGCCAGCAGCAGGCATCAGCCCCAGCATTTT.